Listed below are T cell receptor beta chains from one sample, sequenced in a study of tumor-infiltrating lymphocytes in localized non-small cell lung cancer. Measured with immunoSEQ multiplex PCR; TCRdb has only the in-frame clones, and not every one. The top ten hold 6.9% of the sample, which has approximately 9,000 clones, 70% to 85% seen once. Sequencing was carried out using uninvolved lung tissue not adjacent to the tumor. These receptors all come from a human donor with non-small cell lung cancer. Both conserved end residues are part of each CDR3. Fields, in order: D gene, J gene, clone size, V gene, CDR3 DNA, CDR3 protein. The D gene is left open where the match is weak. Clone size is stated in some rows and not others, as once, few, many or a class when expanded.

>NA|TRBJ1-1|NA|TRBV6-5
TGTGCCAGCAGTTACGGGACTTCTGGGTATGAATCTTTCTTT
CASSYGTSGYESFF
>NA|TRBJ2-5|NA|TRBV5-1
TGCGCCAGCAGCTTGGGGCAGGATGTGGAGACCCAGTACTTC
CASSLGQDVETQYF
>NA|TRBJ2-5|NA|TRBV7-9
TGTGCCAGCAGCTTACCTCTAGTCGGACCGGAAGATACCCAGTACTTC
CASSLPLVGPEDTQYF
>TRBD1|TRBJ1-2|NA|TRBV2
TGTGCCAGCAGTGACGACAGGGGAATTGGAGGCTACACCTTC
CASSDDRGIGGYTF
>TRBD2|TRBJ2-2|once|TRBV5-1
TGCGCCAGCAGGGCTAGCGGGGGCAACACCGGGGAGCTGTTTTTT
CASRASGGNTGELFF
>NA|TRBJ1-2|NA|TRBV27
TGTGCCAGCAGCCCATACCTCGCGGCAGAGGGTACCTATGGCTACACCTTC
CASSPYLAAEGTYGYTF
>TRBD2|TRBJ2-3|NA|TRBV11-3
TGTGCCAGCAGCTTAAGTAGAGCGGGAGCGGGGGCAGATACGCAGTATTTT
CASSLSRAGAGADTQYF
>NA|TRBJ1-3|NA|TRBV7-2
TGTGCCAGCAGCTTATTGAGCTCTGGAAACACCATATATTTT
CASSLLSSGNTIYF
>TRBD2|TRBJ2-3|NA|TRBV4-3
TGCGCCAGCAGCCAACTTAGCGGGAGGGCCGATACGCAGTATTTT
CASSQLSGRADTQYF
>TRBD2|TRBJ2-3|NA|TRBV11-2
TGTGCCATCAAACCCGGACTAGCGGGAGATGTCGATACGCAGTATTTT
CAIKPGLAGDVDTQYF
>TRBD2|TRBJ2-2|NA|TRBV7-2
TGTGCCAGCAGCTTAACTGCTAGCGGGAGGGCCTGGACCGGGGAGCTGTTTTTT
CASSLTASGRAWTGELFF
>NA|TRBJ2-5|NA|TRBV2
TGTGCCACCCCTGGGGGAGCAGAAGAGACCCAGTACTTC
CATPGGAEETQYF
>TRBD1|TRBJ1-2|few|TRBV7-2
TGTGCCAGCACATCCGGGACAGGGGCTAAAGGCTACACCTTC
CASTSGTGAKGYTF
>TRBD1|TRBJ2-7|once|TRBV7-6
TGTGCCAGCAGCCACCTGGGACAGGGGGTCGAGCAGTACTTC
CASSHLGQGVEQYF
>NA|TRBJ2-3|NA|TRBV7-2
TGTGCCAGCAGCTTAGGGAGCGGCACAGATACGCAGTATTTT
CASSLGSGTDTQYF
>NA|TRBJ2-7|NA|TRBV7-6
TGTGCCAGCAGCTTTGACAACTCCTACGAGCAGTACTTC
CASSFDNSYEQYF
>NA|TRBJ1-1|NA|TRBV2
TGTGCCAGCAGTGAAGACGGCACTGAAGCTTTCTTT
CASSEDGTEAFF
>TRBD2|TRBJ2-7|NA|TRBV28
TGTGCCAGCAGTACATCCGGCCTAGCGGGCGACGTCTACGAGCAGTACTTC
CASSTSGLAGDVYEQYF
>NA|TRBJ2-3|NA|TRBV4-3
TGCGCCAGCAGCCAAGATTCTCGGGGTCGTACAGATACGCAGTATTTT
CASSQDSRGRTDTQYF
>TRBD2|TRBJ2-3|NA|TRBV20-1
TGCAGTGCTAGAGTGGCGGGGGAGCAGTATTTT
CSARVAGEQYF
>TRBD1|TRBJ2-7|few|TRBV7-6
TGTGCCAGCAGCTCAGTTACAGGGGCTTTTGACGAGCAGTACTTC
CASSSVTGAFDEQYF
>NA|TRBJ2-7|NA|TRBV6-5
TGTGCCAGCAGTTACGGCCGGGCCTACGAGCAGTACTTC
CASSYGRAYEQYF
>NA|TRBJ2-3|NA|TRBV29-1
TGCAGCTTCGCCCGCCAAGATACGCAGTATTTT
CSFARQDTQYF
>TRBD1|TRBJ1-2|NA|TRBV4-1
TGCGCCAGCAGCCTGACAGGGAGACCAAACTATGGCTACACCTTC
CASSLTGRPNYGYTF
>TRBD2|TRBJ2-7|NA|TRBV7-2
TGTGCCAGCAGCCCCCGGACTAGTAAGGGGTCCTACGAGCAGTACTTC
CASSPRTSKGSYEQYF
>TRBD2|TRBJ2-3|NA|TRBV5-8
TGTGCCAGCAGCTTGGGACTAGCGGGCGCAGATACGCAGTATTTT
CASSLGLAGADTQYF
>NA|TRBJ1-1|NA|TRBV4-3
TGCGCCAGCAGCCAAGATCTTTGGGGGTTTGACACTGAAGCTTTCTTT
CASSQDLWGFDTEAFF
>NA|TRBJ2-2|NA|TRBV27
TGTGCCAGCACCCGGGACACCACCGGGGAGCTGTTTTTT
CASTRDTTGELFF
>NA|TRBJ2-7|NA|TRBV25-1
TGTGCCAGCACTTCCCGGGGCCCCGACAACGAGCAGTACTTC
CASTSRGPDNEQYF
>NA|TRBJ1-2|once|TRBV12-5
TGTGCTAGTGGTTTCCGGACAGAAAGAAACTATGGCTACACCTTC
CASGFRTERNYGYTF
>NA|TRBJ2-1|NA|TRBV29-1
TGCAGCGTTGTGCCCGCCAGGGTCTACGGTGAGCAGTTCTTC
CSVVPARVYGEQFF
>TRBD2|TRBJ2-1|NA|TRBV7-6
TGTGCCAGCAGCTTTAGCGGGAGGGGGGATGAGCAGTTCTTC
CASSFSGRGDEQFF
>TRBD1|TRBJ2-5|NA|TRBV28
TGTGCCAGCAGTACCGGGACAGCCCAAGAGACCCAGTACTTC
CASSTGTAQETQYF
>TRBD1|TRBJ2-7|NA|TRBV6-6
TGTGCCAGCAGCCGACAGGGTTCGTACGAGCAGTACTTC
CASSRQGSYEQYF
>NA|TRBJ1-6|NA|TRBV4-1
TGCGCCAGCGCGGGTGGCAGGGAATCTTCACCCCTCCACTTT
CASAGGRESSPLHF
>TRBD1|TRBJ1-4|NA|TRBV5-1
TGCGCCAGCAGCTTAAGGGGGCCGGCTAATGAAAAACTGTTTTTT
CASSLRGPANEKLFF
>NA|TRBJ2-4|few|TRBV5-4
TGTGCCAGCAGCCTACCAGGCCCGGCGGGAAACATTCAGTACTTC
CASSLPGPAGNIQYF
>NA|TRBJ1-5|NA|TRBV6-4
TGTGCCAGCAGTGCCGTATTTAGCAATCAGCCCCAGCATTTT
CASSAVFSNQPQHF
>NA|TRBJ1-1|NA|TRBV5-6
TGTGCCAGCAGCTTAGGACCAAACACTGAAGCTTTCTTT
CASSLGPNTEAFF
>TRBD1|TRBJ2-2|few|TRBV29-1
TGCAGCGTTACCCGGACAGGGGTGGGAGCCGGGGAGCTGTTTTTT
CSVTRTGVGAGELFF
>NA|TRBJ2-7|NA|TRBV7-6
TGTGCCAGCAGCTTAGAGGGATGGGGGGAGCAGTACTTC
CASSLEGWGEQYF
>NA|TRBJ1-2|few|TRBV30
TGTGCCTGGAGTGTGGGCAGGGACTATGGCTACACCTTC
CAWSVGRDYGYTF
>NA|TRBJ1-1|NA|TRBV9
TGTGCCAGCAGCACAAACCGGGACGGCCGCTTTTTTGAAGCTTTCTTT
CASSTNRDGRFFEAFF
>NA|TRBJ1-1|few|TRBV6-5
TGTGCCAGCAGTCCCTCCCCCAGGGACGCTTTCTTT
CASSPSPRDAFF
>TRBD2|TRBJ2-7|NA|TRBV7-2
TGTGCCAGCAGCACAAGGACTAGCGGGAGTAAGGGCTACGAGCAGTACTTC
CASSTRTSGSKGYEQYF
>TRBD2|TRBJ2-3|NA|TRBV5-1
TGCGCCAGCAGCCGTTTTTTACTTAGCGGGAGTACAGATACGCAGTATTTT
CASSRFLLSGSTDTQYF
>NA|TRBJ2-7|NA|TRBV27
TGTGCCAGCAGTCCCGCCGATGACTACGAGCAGTACTTC
CASSPADDYEQYF
>NA|TRBJ2-3|NA|TRBV7-7
TGTGCTAGCAGCTTTGGGCAAGGAGATACGCAGTATTTT
CASSFGQGDTQYF